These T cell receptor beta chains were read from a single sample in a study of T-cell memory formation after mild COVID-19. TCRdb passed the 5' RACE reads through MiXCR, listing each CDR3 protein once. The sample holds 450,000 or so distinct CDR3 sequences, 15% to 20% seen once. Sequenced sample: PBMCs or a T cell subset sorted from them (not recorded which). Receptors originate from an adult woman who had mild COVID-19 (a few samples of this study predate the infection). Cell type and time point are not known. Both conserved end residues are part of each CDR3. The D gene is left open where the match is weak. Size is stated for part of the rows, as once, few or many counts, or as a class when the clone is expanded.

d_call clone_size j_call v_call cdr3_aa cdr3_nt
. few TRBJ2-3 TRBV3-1 CASSLQSPDTQYF TGTGCCAGCAGCCTCCAAAGTCCAGATACGCAGTATTTT
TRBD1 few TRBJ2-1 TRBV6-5 CASRLSGGTEQFF TGTGCCAGCCGGCTCTCAGGGGGCACTGAGCAGTTCTTC
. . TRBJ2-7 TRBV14 CASSQPGITYEQYF TGTGCCAGCAGCCAACCGGGCATTACCTACGAGCAGTACTTC
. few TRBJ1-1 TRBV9 CASSVDPGINTEAFF TGTGCCAGCAGCGTAGACCCGGGTATAAACACTGAAGCTTTCTTT
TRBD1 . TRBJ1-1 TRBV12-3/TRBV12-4 CASSLRGQTEAFF TGTGCCAGCAGCCTCAGGGGGCAAACTGAAGCTTTCTTT
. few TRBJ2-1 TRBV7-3 CASKAAASYNEQFF TGTGCCAGCAAGGCAGCTGCCTCGTACAATGAGCAGTTCTTC
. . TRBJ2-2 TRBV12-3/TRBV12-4 CASRPQGIGELFF TGTGCCAGCAGACCTCAGGGGATCGGGGAGCTGTTTTTT
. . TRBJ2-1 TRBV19 CASSISFREQFF TGTGCCAGTAGTATCTCCTTTCGTGAGCAGTTCTTC
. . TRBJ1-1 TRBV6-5 CASSYGGAQVVAAFF TGTGCCAGCAGTTACGGGGGGGCGCAGGTCGTAGCAGCTTTCTTT
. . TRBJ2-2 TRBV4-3 CASSQAENTGELFF TGCGCCAGCAGCCAAGCGGAAAACACCGGGGAGCTGTTTTTT
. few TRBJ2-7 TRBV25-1 CASSVTGTPNAQYF TGTGCCAGCAGTGTAACCGGGACACCCAACGCGCAGTACTTC
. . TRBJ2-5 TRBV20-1 CSAEAGAKVRQETQYF TGCAGTGCCGAAGCAGGAGCCAAGGTTCGGCAAGAGACCCAGTACTTC
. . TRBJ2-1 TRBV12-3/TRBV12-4 CASSLEATQFF TGTGCCAGCAGTTTAGAGGCCACGCAGTTCTTC
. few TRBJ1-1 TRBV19 CASKVTVNTEAFF TGTGCCAGTAAGGTAACGGTGAACACTGAAGCTTTCTTT
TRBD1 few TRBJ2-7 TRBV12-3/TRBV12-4 CASSGGDRGEQYF TGTGCCAGCAGTGGGGGAGACAGGGGCGAGCAGTACTTC
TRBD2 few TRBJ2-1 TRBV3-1 CASSWTSGGFYNEQFF TGTGCCAGCAGTTGGACTAGCGGGGGGTTCTACAATGAGCAGTTCTTC
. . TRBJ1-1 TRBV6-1 CASSEGEGEWDTEAFF TGTGCCAGCAGTGAAGGGGAGGGTGAGTGGGACACTGAAGCTTTCTTT
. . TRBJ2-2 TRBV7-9 CASSLRSGLMNTGELFF TGTGCCAGCAGCCTCAGGTCCGGACTAATGAACACCGGGGAGCTGTTTTTT
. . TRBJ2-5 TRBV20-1 CSAIQGMKTQYF TGCAGTGCTATCCAGGGTATGAAGACCCAGTACTTC
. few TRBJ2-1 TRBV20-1 CSAKRGGSYNEQFF TGCAGTGCTAAACGAGGGGGGTCTTACAATGAGCAGTTCTTC
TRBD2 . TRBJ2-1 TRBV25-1 CASLGLRSYNEQFF TGTGCCAGCTTGGGACTACGCTCCTACAATGAGCAGTTCTTC
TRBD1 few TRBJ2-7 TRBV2 CASSKAGTGGYEQYF TGTGCCAGCAGTAAGGCCGGGACAGGGGGATACGAGCAGTACTTC
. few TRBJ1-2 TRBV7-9 CASSLGQGRIIF TGTGCCAGCAGCTTAGGGCAGGGCCGGATAATCTTC
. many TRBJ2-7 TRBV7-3 CASSPSGLYEQYF TGTGCCAGCAGCCCGTCGGGCCTCTACGAGCAGTACTTC
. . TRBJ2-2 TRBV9 CASSVEVALPGELFF TGTGCCAGCAGCGTAGAGGTAGCTCTCCCCGGGGAGCTGTTTTTT
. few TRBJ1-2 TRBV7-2 CASSLDSLYGYTF TGTGCCAGCAGCTTAGACAGTCTCTATGGCTACACCTTC
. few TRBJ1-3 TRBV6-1 CASSEPSFVPIGNTIYF TGTGCCAGCAGTGAGCCGAGTTTTGTACCGATCGGAAACACCATATATTTT
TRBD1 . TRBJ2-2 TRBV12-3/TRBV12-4 CASSAQGASELFF TGTGCCAGCAGTGCCCAGGGGGCGTCGGAGCTGTTTTTT
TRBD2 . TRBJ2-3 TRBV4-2 CASSQVPTSGGTDTQYF TGTGCCAGCAGCCAAGTTCCAACTAGCGGGGGCACAGATACGCAGTATTTT